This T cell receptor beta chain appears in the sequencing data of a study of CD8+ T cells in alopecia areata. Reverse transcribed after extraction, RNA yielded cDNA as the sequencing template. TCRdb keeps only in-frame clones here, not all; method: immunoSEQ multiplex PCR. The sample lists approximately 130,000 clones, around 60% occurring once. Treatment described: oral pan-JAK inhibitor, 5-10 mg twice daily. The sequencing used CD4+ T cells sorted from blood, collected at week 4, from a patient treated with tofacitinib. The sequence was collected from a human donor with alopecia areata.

CDR3 bases: TGCGCCAGCAGCCATGTGCGGACAGGTCACAATCAGCCCCAGCATTTT. This codes for CASSHVRTGHNQPQHF. V is TRBV4-1 and J is TRBJ1-5; 7 positions match TRBD1. CDR1 and CDR2 (germline): MGHRA, YSYEKL. This CDR3 comprises 16 residues. Trimming cost V 3 bases and J 3 bases; bases outside gene matches: 8.